The sequence of this T cell receptor (beta chain) was determined in a study of shared clonotypes between healthy human individuals. The assay was immunoSEQ multiplex PCR, and TCRdb's table has in-frame clones only and misses some. The sample records a few million clones, approximately 94% being singletons. This clone occurred a few times. Germline V gives CDR1 MDHEN, CDR2 SYDVKM. V lost 7 bases, J lost 5 bases, and 14 bases lay in between. The CDR3 has 14 residues. Sequenced input: naive CD4+ T cells sorted from blood. The sample's subset: CD45RA+ positively selected. The genes are TRBV28 and TRBJ1-4; D unclear. This sequence originates from a man younger than 35 in good health. CDR3 nucleotide sequence: TGTGCCAGCACCCTGACTGCTCCCAATGAAAAACTGTTTTTT. Its protein is CASTLTAPNEKLFF.